This T cell receptor (beta chain) appears in the sequencing data of a study of beta chain features in type 1 diabetes. General observations from the study: In comparison with healthy donors, patients had naive, central memory and Treg TCRB repertoires that appeared more similar. All four CD4+ subsets from Type 1 diabetes patients carried moderately but significantly shorter TCRB CDR3s.

This clone turned up a few times. Its matching antigen is unknown. V was clipped by 7 bases and J by 7 bases, with 11 bases between them. Germline V gene sequence: CDR1 WSHSY, CDR2 SAAADI. This CDR3 region has 11 residues. Expressed TCRB transcripts were sequenced because the entire RNA isolate underwent reverse transcription. TCRdb's copy holds only in-frame clones and misses some; the assay was immunoSEQ multiplex PCR. This repertoire shows 600,000 or so clones, around an eighth found once; its top ten account for roughly 0.04%. Sample: naive CD4+ T cells from blood. The chain combines TRBV10-2 with TRBJ2-7, with TRBD1 as a possible D gene (5 bases). This receptor was identified in a man younger than 35 with type 1 diabetes. The CDR3 nucleotides read TGCGCCAGCACGGCAGGGCGGGAGCAGTACTTC. It is translated as CASTAGREQYF.